One sample yielded the 2 T cell receptor beta chains listed below, sequenced in a study of CD8 T cells in ankylosing spondylitis. Whole-study results and caveats: There was a TCR beta motif, made of eight highly homologous variants, that appeared characteristic of ankylosing spondylitis blood.

Their antigens remain unidentified. TCRdb re-called the 5' RACE reads with MiXCR, one entry per CDR3 protein. Of around 770,000 distinct CDR3 sequences in the sample, about 10% were seen once. The material sequenced was blood, either unsorted or a sorted T cell fraction (not recorded which). The receptors derive from a male donor with ankylosing spondylitis.

In this sample, this clonotype turned up many times. This rearrangement joins TRBV6-2 or TRBV6-3 to TRBJ1-1; D ambiguous. With 3 bases removed from V and 4 bases from J, the gap between germline ends came to 9 bases. CDR3 length equals 13 residues. The V gene's germline CDR1 is MNHEY and CDR2 SVGEGT. The chain's CDR3 is CASSYEGFTEAFF. In nucleotides, the CDR3 is TGTGCCAGCAGTTATGAAGGGTTCACTGAAGCTTTCTTT.

The table lists this clonotype with a few counts. V usage is TRBV27 and J usage is TRBJ2-3; D is uncertain. The germline V gene has CDR1 MNHEY and CDR2 SMNVEV (reference sequence). Trimming pared 3 bases from V and 4 bases from J, leaving 11 bases between. CDR3 size: 14 residues. CDR3 loop: CASSLSRFPDTQYF. The CDR3 DNA sequence: TGTGCCAGCAGTTTGTCCCGCTTCCCAGATACGCAGTATTTT.